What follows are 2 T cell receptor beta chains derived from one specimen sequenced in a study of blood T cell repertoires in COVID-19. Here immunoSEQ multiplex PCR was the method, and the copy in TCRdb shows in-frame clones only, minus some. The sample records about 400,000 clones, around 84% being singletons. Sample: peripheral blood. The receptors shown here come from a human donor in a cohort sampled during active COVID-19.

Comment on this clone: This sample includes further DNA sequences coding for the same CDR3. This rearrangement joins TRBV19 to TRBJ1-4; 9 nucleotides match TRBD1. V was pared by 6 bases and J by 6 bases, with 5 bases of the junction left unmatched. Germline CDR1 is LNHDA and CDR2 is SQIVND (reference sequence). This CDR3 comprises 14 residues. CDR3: CASRRRDRDEKLFF. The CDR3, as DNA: TGTGCCAGTAGGCGCCGGGACAGGGATGAAAAACTGTTTTTT.

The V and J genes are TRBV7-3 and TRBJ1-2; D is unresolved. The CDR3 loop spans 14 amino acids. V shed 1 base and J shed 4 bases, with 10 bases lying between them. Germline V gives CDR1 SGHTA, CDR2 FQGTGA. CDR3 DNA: TGTGCCAGCAGCTTAATTGGCGGTACCTATGGCTACACCTTC. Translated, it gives CASSLIGGTYGYTF.